The entry that follows covers one TCR beta chain sequence. The antigen remains undetermined. At one boundary the junction diverges from the germline segment, which might be a read error. This CDR3 contains 12 residues. Per the germline V gene, CDR1 is MGHDK and CDR2 is SYGVNS. The sample belongs to a study of metastatic and nonmetastatic thyroid tumors. Whole-study context: The authors compared repertoires across blood and tumor or nodule tissue from malignant and benign thyroid patients.

Authors' analysis steps: In papillary thyroid cancer, a distant-metastasis classifier was built using CDR3 differences across clinicopathological groups. TCRdb re-analyzed the PCR reads using MiXCR. The V and J calls here are based on TCRdb, not the publication. Of 35,000 to 50,000 clones listed, 28% are singletons. Whole-study results and caveats: Benign nodules were reported to have significantly lower TCR beta diversity than malignant thyroid tumors, in blood and tumor.

There were no patients who had received any treatment before thyroid surgery. The receptor's source is a male donor with papillary thyroid cancer or a benign thyroid nodule (not recorded which). Some clones in this sample may be carry-over from other donors' samples. Sequenced material: blood. V is TRBV25-1 and J is TRBJ1-6, with D uncertain. The CDR3: CAISEVQSPSHF. CDR3 in DNA: TGTGCCATCAGTGAAGTCCAGTCACCCAGCCACTTT. The entire variable domain, with the rest obtained from reference TRBV25-1 and TRBJ1-6, is as follows: EADIYQTPRYLVIGTGKKITLECSQTMGHDKMYWYQQDPGMELHLIHYSYGVNSTEKGDLSSESTVSRIRTEHFPLTLESARPSHTSQYLCAISEVQSPSHFGNGTRLTVT.